The clone carrying this TCR beta chain is deemed hyperexpanded. Its antigen is as yet unknown. This sample is drawn from a study of CD8+CD57+ T cells in acquired aplastic anemia. The study, taken as a whole, reports: Researchers reported that CD8+ Simpson's diversity was not significantly different in patients versus controls.

The TCR beta profiling, which covered VDJ combination and CDR3 sequence, was carried out using genomic DNA as the template. TCRdb reprocessed the reads with MiXCR, giving one entry per CDR3 protein. Among some 44,000 distinct CDR3 sequences listed, about 65% were seen once. Sequenced input: sorted CD4+, CD8+, or CD8+CD57+ T cells (not recorded which) from PBMCs. This clonotype was sampled from a human donor in good health, serving as a control.

The CDR3 bases are TGTGCCAGTAGTACCGGGTCTAGCACAGATACGCAGTATTTT. Amino acid sequence: CASSTGSSTDTQYF. This chain connects TRBV19 to TRBJ2-3, with no clear D. The length of the CDR3 is 14 residues. Germline CDR1 reads LNHDA; CDR2 reads SQIVND (reference sequence). V was cut by 4 bases and J by 0 bases, with 8 bases left in between.